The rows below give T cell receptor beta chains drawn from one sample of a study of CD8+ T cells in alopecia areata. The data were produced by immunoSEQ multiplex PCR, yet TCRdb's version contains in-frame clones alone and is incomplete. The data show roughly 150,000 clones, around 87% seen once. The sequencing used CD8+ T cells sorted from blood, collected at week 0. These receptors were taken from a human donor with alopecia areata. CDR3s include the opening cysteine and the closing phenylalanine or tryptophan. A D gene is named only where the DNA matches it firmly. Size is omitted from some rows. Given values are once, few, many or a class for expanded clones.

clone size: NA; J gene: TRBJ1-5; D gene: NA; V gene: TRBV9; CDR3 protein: CASSVGSPNQPQHF; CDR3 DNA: TGTGCCAGCAGCGTAGGCTCTCCAAATCAGCCCCAGCATTTT
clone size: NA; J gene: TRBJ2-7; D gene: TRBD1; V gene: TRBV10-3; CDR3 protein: CAISEPDRDEQYF; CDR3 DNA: TGTGCCATCAGTGAGCCGGACAGGGACGAGCAGTACTTC
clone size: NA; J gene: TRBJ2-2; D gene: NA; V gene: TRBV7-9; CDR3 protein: CASSLEEGAGELFF; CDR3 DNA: TGTGCCAGCAGCTTAGAGGAGGGAGCCGGGGAGCTGTTTTTT
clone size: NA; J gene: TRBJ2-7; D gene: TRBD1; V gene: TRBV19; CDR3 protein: CASSAGTGPYEQYF; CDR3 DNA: TGTGCCAGTAGTGCCGGGACAGGGCCCTACGAGCAGTACTTC
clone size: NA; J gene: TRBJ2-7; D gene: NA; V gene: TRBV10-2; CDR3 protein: CASRSGYEQYF; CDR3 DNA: TGCGCCAGCCGCTCGGGATACGAGCAGTACTTC
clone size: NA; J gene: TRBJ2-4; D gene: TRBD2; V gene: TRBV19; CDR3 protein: CASTTVRAGVAKNIQYF; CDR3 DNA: TGTGCCAGTACCACCGTGCGAGCGGGGGTAGCCAAAAACATTCAGTACTTC
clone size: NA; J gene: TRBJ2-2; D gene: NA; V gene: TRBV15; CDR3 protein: CATSKTGELFF; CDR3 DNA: TGTGCCACCAGCAAAACCGGGGAGCTGTTTTTT
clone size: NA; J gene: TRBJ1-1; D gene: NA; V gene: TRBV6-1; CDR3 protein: CASSEDQETNTEAFF; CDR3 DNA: TGTGCCAGCAGTGAAGATCAGGAGACGAACACTGAAGCTTTCTTT
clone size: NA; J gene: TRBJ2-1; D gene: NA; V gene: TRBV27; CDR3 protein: CASSFSGNEQFF; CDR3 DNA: TGTGCCAGCAGTTTTTCCGGTAATGAGCAGTTCTTC
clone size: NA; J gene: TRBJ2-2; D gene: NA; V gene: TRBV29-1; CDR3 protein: CSVVAIPGELFF; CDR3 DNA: TGCAGCGTTGTGGCAATCCCCGGGGAGCTGTTTTTT
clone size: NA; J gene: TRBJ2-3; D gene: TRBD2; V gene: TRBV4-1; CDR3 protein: CASSHETPSAGATDTQYF; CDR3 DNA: TGCGCCAGCAGCCACGAGACCCCCTCAGCGGGAGCCACAGATACGCAGTATTTT
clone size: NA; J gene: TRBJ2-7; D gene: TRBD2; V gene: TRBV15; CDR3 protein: CATSRALADFYEQYF; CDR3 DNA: TGTGCCACCAGCAGAGCACTAGCGGACTTCTACGAGCAGTACTTC
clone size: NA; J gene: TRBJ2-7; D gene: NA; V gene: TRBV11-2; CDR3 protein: CASSLSGGSYEQYF; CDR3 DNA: TGTGCCAGCAGCTTAAGTGGGGGGTCCTACGAGCAGTACTTC
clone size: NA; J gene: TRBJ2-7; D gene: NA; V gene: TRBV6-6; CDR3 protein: CASSAANYEQYF; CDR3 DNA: TGTGCCAGCAGCGCCGCAAACTACGAGCAGTACTTC
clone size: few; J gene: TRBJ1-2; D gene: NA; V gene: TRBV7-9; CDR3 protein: CASSLVTSQSNYGYTF; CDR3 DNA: TGTGCCAGCAGCTTAGTGACCAGCCAATCTAACTATGGCTACACCTTC
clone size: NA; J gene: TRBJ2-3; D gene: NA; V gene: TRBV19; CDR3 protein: CASSIVPQDTQYF; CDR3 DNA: TGTGCCAGTAGTATAGTGCCCCAAGATACGCAGTATTTT
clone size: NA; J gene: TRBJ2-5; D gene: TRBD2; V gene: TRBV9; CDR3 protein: CASTPGLADYQETQYF; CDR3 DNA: TGTGCCAGCACCCCGGGACTAGCAGACTACCAAGAGACCCAGTACTTC
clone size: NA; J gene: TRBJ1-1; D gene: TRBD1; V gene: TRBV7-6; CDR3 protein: CASSSSPGQEQYEAFF; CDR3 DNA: TGTGCCAGCAGCTCGTCTCCGGGACAGGAACAATATGAAGCTTTCTTT
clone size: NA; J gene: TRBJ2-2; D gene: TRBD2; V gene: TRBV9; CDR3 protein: CASTGTTSTTPFTGELFF; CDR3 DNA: TGTGCCAGCACCGGGACTACTTCTACCACGCCCTTCACCGGGGAGCTGTTTTTT
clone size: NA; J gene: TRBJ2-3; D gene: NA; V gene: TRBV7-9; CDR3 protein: CASSFPGTSTDTQYF; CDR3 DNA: TGTGCCAGCAGCTTCCCGGGGACTAGCACAGATACGCAGTATTTT
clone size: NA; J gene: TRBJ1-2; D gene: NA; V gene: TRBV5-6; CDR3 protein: CASSLVRVNYGYTF; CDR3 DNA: TGTGCCAGCAGCTTGGTGAGGGTCAACTATGGCTACACCTTC
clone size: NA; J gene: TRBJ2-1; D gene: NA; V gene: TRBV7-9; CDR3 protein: CASSRSGGEQFF; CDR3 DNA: TGTGCCAGCAGCCGAAGCGGCGGTGAGCAGTTCTTC
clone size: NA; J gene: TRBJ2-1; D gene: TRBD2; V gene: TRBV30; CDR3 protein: CAWSAREGRGNEQFF; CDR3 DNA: TGTGCCTGGAGTGCGCGGGAGGGCCGTGGGAATGAGCAGTTCTTC
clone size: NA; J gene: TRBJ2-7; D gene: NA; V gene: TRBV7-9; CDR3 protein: CASSFGQSEQYF; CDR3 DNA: TGTGCCAGCAGCTTTGGACAGAGCGAGCAGTACTTC
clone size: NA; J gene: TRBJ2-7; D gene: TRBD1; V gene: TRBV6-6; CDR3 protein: CASSQGDRGQGYEQYF; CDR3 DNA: TGTGCCAGCAGCCAAGGGGACAGGGGACAGGGCTACGAGCAGTACTTC
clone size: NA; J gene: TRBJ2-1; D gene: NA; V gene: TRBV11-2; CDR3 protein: CASSLVGVQTYNEQFF; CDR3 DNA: TGTGCCAGCAGCTTAGTTGGAGTACAGACCTACAATGAGCAGTTCTTC
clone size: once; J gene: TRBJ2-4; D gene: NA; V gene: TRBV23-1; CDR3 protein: CASSQSLGRAIQYF; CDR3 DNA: TGCGCCAGCAGTCAATCATTAGGCAGGGCTATTCAGTACTTC
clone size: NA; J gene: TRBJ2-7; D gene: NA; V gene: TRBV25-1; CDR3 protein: CASSGGNDEQYF; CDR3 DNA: TGTGCCAGCAGTGGCGGGAACGACGAGCAGTACTTC
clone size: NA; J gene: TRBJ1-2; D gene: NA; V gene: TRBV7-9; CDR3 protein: CASSLLTPNYGYTF; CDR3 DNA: TGTGCCAGCAGCTTGTTGACCCCAAACTATGGCTACACCTTC
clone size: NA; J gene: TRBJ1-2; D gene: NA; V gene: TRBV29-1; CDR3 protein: CSVLRTVPYGYTF; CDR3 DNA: TGCAGCGTCCTCAGGACAGTACCCTATGGCTACACCTTC
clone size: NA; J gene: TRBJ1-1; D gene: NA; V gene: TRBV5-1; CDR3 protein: CASSLEFGTEAFF; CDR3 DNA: TGCGCCAGCAGCTTGGAGTTCGGCACTGAAGCTTTCTTT
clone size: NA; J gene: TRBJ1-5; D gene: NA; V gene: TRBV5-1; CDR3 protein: CASSLALTNQPQHF; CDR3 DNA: TGCGCCAGCAGCTTGGCCCTGACCAATCAGCCCCAGCATTTT
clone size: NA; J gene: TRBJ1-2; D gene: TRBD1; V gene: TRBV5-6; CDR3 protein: CASSPGQGGYGYTF; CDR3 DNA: TGTGCCAGCAGCCCGGGACAGGGAGGGTACGGCTACACCTTC
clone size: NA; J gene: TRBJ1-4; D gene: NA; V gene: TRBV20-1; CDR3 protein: CSAEENEKLFF; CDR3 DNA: TGCAGTGCAGAAGAGAATGAAAAACTGTTTTTT
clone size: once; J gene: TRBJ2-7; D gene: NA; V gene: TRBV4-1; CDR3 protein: CASSQAAGPYEQYF; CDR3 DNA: TGCGCCAGCAGCCAAGCCGCGGGGCCTTACGAGCAGTACTTC
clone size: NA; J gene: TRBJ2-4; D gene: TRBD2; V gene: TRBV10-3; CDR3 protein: CAISDGGGFDIQYF; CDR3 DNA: TGTGCCATCAGTGACGGGGGAGGGTTTGACATTCAGTACTTC
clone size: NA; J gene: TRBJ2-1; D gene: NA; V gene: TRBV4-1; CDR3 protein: CASSQDTHRDGEQFF; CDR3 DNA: TGCGCCAGCAGCCAAGATACCCACCGGGACGGTGAGCAGTTCTTC
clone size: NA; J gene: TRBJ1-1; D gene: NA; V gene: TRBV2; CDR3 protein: CASSVMNTEAFF; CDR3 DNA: TGTGCCAGCAGTGTGATGAACACTGAAGCTTTCTTT
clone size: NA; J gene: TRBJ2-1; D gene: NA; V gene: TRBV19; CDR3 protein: CASSYSSEQFF; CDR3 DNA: TGTGCCAGTAGTTACTCGTCTGAGCAGTTCTTC
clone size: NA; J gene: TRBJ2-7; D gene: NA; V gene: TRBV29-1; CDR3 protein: CSVESQGGNSYEQYF; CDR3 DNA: TGCAGCGTTGAATCGCAGGGTGGAAACTCCTACGAGCAGTACTTC
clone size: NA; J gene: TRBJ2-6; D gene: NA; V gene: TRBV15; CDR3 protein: CATSREGSGANVLTF; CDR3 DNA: TGTGCCACCAGCAGAGAGGGCTCTGGGGCCAACGTCCTGACTTTC
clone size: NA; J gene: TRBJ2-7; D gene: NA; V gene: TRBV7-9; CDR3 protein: CASGGTLNYEQYF; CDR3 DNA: TGTGCCAGCGGCGGGACTTTAAACTACGAGCAGTACTTC
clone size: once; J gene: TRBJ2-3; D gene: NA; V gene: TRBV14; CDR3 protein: CASSQDSGPRADTQYF; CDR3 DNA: TGTGCCAGCAGCCAAGATAGCGGTCCACGGGCAGATACGCAGTATTTT
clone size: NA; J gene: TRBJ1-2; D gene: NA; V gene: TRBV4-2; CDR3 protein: CASSQGGLDSYGYTF; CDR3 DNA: TGTGCCAGCAGCCAAGGTGGTCTGGACAGCTATGGCTACACCTTC
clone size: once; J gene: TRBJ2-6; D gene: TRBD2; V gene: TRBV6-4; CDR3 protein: CASSDSYIKVGGKANVLTF; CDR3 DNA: TGTGCCAGCAGTGACTCTTATATTAAGGTCGGGGGGAAGGCCAACGTCCTGACTTTC
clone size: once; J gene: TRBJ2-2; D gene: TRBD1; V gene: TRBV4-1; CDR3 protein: CASSQEGTGRTGELFF; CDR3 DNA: TGCGCCAGCAGCCAAGAGGGGACAGGGAGAACCGGGGAGCTGTTTTTT
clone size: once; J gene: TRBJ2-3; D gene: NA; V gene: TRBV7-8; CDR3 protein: CASSLLYGVSSTDTQYF; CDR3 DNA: TGTGCCAGCAGCTTACTCTACGGGGTCTCTAGCACAGATACGCAGTATTTT
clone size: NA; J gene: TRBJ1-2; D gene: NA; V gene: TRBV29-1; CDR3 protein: CSDFPGTDDLGYTF; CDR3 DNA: TGCAGCGATTTTCCCGGGACGGACGACCTTGGCTACACCTTC
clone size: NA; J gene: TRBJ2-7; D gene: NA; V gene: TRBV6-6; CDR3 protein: CASSDVGDEQYF; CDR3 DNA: TGTGCCAGCAGTGACGTCGGTGACGAGCAGTACTTC
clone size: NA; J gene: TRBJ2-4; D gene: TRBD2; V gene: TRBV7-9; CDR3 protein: CASSSGVGLESNIQYF; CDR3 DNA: TGTGCCAGCAGCTCAGGTGTGGGACTAGAGTCTAACATTCAGTACTTC
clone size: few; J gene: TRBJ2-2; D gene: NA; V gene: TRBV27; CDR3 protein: CASSLYNPNTGELFF; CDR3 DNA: TGTGCCAGCAGTTTATACAACCCGAACACCGGGGAGCTGTTTTTT
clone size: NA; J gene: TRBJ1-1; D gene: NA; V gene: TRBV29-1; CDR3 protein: CSLRSPGGTEAFF; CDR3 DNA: TGCAGCCTAAGGTCGCCGGGGGGCACTGAAGCTTTCTTT
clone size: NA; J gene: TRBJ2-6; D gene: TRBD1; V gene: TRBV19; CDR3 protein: CASSIERQGTGANVLTF; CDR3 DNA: TGTGCCAGTAGTATCGAACGACAGGGGACTGGGGCCAACGTCCTGACTTTC
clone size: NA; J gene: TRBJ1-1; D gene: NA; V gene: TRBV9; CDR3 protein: CASSPRLGEAFF; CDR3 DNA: TGTGCCAGCAGCCCCAGGTTGGGTGAAGCTTTCTTT
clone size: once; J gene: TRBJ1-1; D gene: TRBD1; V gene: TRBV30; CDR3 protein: CAWRTNTGQGNTEAFF; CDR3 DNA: TGTGCCTGGAGGACCAATACTGGACAGGGGAACACTGAAGCTTTCTTT
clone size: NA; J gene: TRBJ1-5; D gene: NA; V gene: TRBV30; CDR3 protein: CAWSVAGNSNQPQHF; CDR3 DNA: TGTGCCTGGAGTGTAGCGGGAAATAGCAATCAGCCCCAGCATTTT
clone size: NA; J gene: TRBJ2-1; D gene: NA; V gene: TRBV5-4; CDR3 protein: CASSLQGRNEQFF; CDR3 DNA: TGTGCCAGCAGCTTACAGGGTCGTAATGAGCAGTTCTTC